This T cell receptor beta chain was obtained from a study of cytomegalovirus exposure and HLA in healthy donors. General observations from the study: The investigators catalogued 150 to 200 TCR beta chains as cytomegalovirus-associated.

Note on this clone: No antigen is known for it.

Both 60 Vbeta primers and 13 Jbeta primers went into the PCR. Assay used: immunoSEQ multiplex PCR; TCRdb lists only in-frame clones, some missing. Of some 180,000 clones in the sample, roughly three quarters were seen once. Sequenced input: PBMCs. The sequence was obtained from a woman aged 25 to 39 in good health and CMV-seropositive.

The CDR3 is CASSFMAMGLAGYTF. As DNA, the CDR3 is TGTGCCAGCAGCTTTATGGCCATGGGGCTGGCAGGCTACACCTTC. The rearrangement uses TRBV5-6 and TRBJ1-2, with D possibly matching TRBD1 (5 bases). The CDR3 is 15 residues long. The ends were cut back, 2 bases at V and 8 bases at J, with 19 bases in the middle. Germline lookup yields CDR1 SGHDT and CDR2 YYEEEE.